This T cell receptor (beta chain) is drawn from a study of cytomegalovirus exposure and HLA in healthy donors. Profiling relied on immunoSEQ multiplex PCR, and the TCRdb table lists in-frame clones only, not all of them. Seen here are fewer than 200,000 clones, approximately 96% observed once, and the top ten hold about 0.94%. Between the trimmed V and J ends, which lost 0 bases and 7 bases, there was a span of 12 bases. Germline CDR1 LGHNT, CDR2 FRNRAP. The CDR3 has 15 amino acids. The rearrangement uses TRBV12-5 and TRBJ2-2, with D possibly TRBD1 on 7 matching bases. The sample consisted of PBMCs. The clonotype was recovered from a woman between 18 and 30 years old in good health and CMV-seronegative. The CDR3 coding sequence is TGTGCTAGTGGTTTGGTTCAGGGGGGAGACGGGGAGCTGTTTTTT. Its protein is CASGLVQGGDGELFF.